The 4 T cell receptor beta chains listed next were all sequenced from one sample in a study of blood T cell repertoires in COVID-19. Data came from immunoSEQ multiplex PCR; TCRdb stores just in-frame clones and leaves some out. The sample shows over 300,000 clones, 70% to 90% of them seen only once. Sequencing was performed on PBMCs or T cells enriched from blood (not recorded which). Source of these receptors: a woman between 25 and 40 years old who had recovered from COVID-19.

The V gene is TRBV29-1, the J gene TRBJ1-6; D may be TRBD1 (6 bases). Germline CDR1 reads SQVTM; CDR2 reads ANQGSEA. V was cut by 6 bases and J by 5 bases, with 8 bases left in between. The CDR3 is 12 residues long. The CDR3 spells CSVRDNNSPLHF. Written as DNA, the CDR3 is TGCAGCGTCCGGGACAATAATTCACCCCTCCACTTT.

V and J are TRBV12-5 and TRBJ1-1, with D tentatively TRBD1 (6 bases). CDR3 length: 12 amino acids. V dropped 1 base and J dropped 11 bases, with 11 bases sitting between them. Germline loops: CDR1 LGHNT, CDR2 FRNRAP. The CDR3 DNA is TGTGCTAGTGGTTTGGGAGGGGGAGAGGCTTTCTTT. This translates into CASGLGGGEAFF.

The CDR3 protein is CASSPPSTGTDTQYF. DNA for the CDR3: TGTGCCAGCAGTCCCCCTAGTACCGGCACAGATACGCAGTATTTT. V and J are TRBV25-1 and TRBJ2-3; D not resolved. The CDR3 is 15 residues long. CDR1 is MGHDK and CDR2 is SYGVNS in the germline V gene. V lost 5 bases and J lost 1, with 13 bases in between.

V usage is TRBV2 and J usage is TRBJ1-2, with 9 nucleotides matching TRBD1. Germline V gives CDR1 SNHLY, CDR2 FYNNEI. This CDR3 region has 15 residues. The trim removed 4 bases at V and 1 base at J, leaving 4 bases unmatched. Here the CDR3 reads CASSADRGDNYGYTF. The CDR3 DNA reads TGTGCCAGCAGTGCCGACAGGGGGGATAACTATGGCTACACCTTC.